The 2 T cell receptor beta chains below were found in one sample sequenced in a study of OX40 agonist ivuxolimab in advanced cancers. Using immunoSEQ multiplex PCR, the repertoire was profiled, and TCRdb retains in-frame clones only, with some absent. The sample includes about 25,000 clones, roughly 77% of them seen just once. Sequenced here: CD4+ or CD8+ T cells sorted from blood, sampled in a trial of the OX40 agonist ivuxolimab. These TCRs come from an adult with an advanced solid tumor such as melanoma, head and neck, liver or kidney cancer.

The chain links TRBV4-1 to TRBJ2-1; the D gene could be TRBD1 or TRBD2 (5 bases each). The V and J ends lost 1 base and 0 bases respectively, with 7 bases between them. Germline V CDR1 and CDR2: MGHRA, YSYEKL. The CDR3 runs 15 residues. The CDR3 region has the DNA TGCGCCAGCAGCCAAGCAGGGAGCTCCTACAATGAGCAGTTCTTC. This sequence encodes CASSQAGSSYNEQFF.

The V gene is TRBV5-1, the J gene TRBJ1-5, with D possibly matching TRBD1 (5 bases). From germline, CDR1 is SGHRS and CDR2 YFSETQ. With 0 bases removed from V and 3 bases from J, the gap between germline ends came to 16 bases. The CDR3 runs 17 residues. CDR3 nucleotide sequence: TGCGCCAGCAGCTTGGGGGGGGTCGCCCCCCACAATCAGCCCCAGCATTTT. Translated, it gives CASSLGGVAPHNQPQHF.